This T cell receptor (beta chain) came from a study of beta chain features in type 1 diabetes. Study summary: Healthy donors, compared against patients, showed similar age, gender and cell yields.

A CD45RO/CCR7/CD25/CD127/CD95/CD27 panel sorted naive, central memory, regulatory and stem cell-like memory CD4+ cells. The study reverse transcribed the entire isolated RNA, so it sequenced expressed TCRB transcripts. Sequencing used immunoSEQ multiplex PCR; TCRdb keeps in-frame clones, though not all of them. The table lists around 150,000 clones, roughly 8% of them singletons. The germline CDR1 and CDR2 sequences are GTSNPN and SVGIG (reference sequence). V gave up 3 bases and J gave up 6 bases; unmatched junction bases: 8. The CDR3 sequence is 15 residues long. The chain links TRBV30 to TRBJ2-2; 9 nucleotides align to TRBD2. The specimen sequenced was central memory CD4+ T cells from blood. The sequence came from a man in his late teens or twenties in good health. The chain's CDR3 is CAWSAGGRGAGELFF. Here the CDR3 DNA reads TGTGCCTGGAGCGCGGGGGGGCGCGGAGCCGGGGAGCTGTTTTTT.